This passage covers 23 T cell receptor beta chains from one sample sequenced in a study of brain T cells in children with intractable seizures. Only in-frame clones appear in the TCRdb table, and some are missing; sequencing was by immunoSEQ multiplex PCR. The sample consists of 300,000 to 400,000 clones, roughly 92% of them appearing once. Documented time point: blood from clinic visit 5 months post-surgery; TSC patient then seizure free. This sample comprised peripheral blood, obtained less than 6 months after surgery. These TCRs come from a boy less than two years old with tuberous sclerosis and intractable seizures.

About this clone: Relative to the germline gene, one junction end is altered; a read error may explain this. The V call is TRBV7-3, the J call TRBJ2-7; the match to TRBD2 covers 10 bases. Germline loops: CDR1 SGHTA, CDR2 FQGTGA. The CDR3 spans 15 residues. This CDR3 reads CASSLTSGDDYEQYF. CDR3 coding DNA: TGTGCCAGCAGCCTAACTAGCGGGGACGATTACGAGCAGTACTTC.

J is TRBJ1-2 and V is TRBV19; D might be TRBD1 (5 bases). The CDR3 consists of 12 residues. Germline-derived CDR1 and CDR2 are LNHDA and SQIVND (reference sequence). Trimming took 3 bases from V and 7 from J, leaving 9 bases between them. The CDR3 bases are TGTGCCAGTAGTATTTCAGGGTTTGGCTACACCTTC. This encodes CASSISGFGYTF.

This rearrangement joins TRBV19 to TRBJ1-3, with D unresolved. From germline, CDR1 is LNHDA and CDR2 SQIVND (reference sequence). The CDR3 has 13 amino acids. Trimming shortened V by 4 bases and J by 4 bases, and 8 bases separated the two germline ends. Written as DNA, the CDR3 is TGTGCCAGTAGTACCCAAAGGGGAAACACCATATATTTT. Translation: CASSTQRGNTIYF.

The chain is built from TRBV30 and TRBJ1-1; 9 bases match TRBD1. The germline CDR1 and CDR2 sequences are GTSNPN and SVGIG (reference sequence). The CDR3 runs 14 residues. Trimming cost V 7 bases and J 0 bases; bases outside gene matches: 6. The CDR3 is CAFGTGNLNTEAFF. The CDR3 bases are TGTGCCTTTGGGACAGGGAATTTGAACACTGAAGCTTTCTTT.

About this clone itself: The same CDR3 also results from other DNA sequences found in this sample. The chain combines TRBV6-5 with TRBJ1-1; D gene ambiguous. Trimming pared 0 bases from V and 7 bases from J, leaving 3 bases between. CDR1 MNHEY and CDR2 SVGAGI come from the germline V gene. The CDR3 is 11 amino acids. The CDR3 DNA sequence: TGTGCCAGCAGTTACTCGGGTGAAGCTTTCTTT. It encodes CASSYSGEAFF.

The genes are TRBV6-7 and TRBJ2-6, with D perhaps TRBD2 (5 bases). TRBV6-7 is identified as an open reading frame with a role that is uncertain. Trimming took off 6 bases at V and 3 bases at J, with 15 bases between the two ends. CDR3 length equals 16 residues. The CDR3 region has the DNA TGTGCCAGCAGAACACCACGAGGGTTTGGGGCCAACGTCCTGACTTTC. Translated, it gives CASRTPRGFGANVLTF.

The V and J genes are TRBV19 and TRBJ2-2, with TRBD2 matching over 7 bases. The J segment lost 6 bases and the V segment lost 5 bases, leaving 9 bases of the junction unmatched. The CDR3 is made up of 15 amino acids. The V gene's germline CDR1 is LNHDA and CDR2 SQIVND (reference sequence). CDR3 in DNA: TGTGCCAGTAGTTGGGGACTAATGGACCCCGGGGAGCTGTTTTTT. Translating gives CASSWGLMDPGELFF.

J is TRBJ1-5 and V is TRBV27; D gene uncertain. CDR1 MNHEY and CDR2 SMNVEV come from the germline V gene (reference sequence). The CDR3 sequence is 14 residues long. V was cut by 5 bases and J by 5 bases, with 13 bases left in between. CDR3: CASSPWHSDQPQHF. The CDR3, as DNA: TGTGCCAGCAGTCCTTGGCATTCCGATCAGCCCCAGCATTTT.

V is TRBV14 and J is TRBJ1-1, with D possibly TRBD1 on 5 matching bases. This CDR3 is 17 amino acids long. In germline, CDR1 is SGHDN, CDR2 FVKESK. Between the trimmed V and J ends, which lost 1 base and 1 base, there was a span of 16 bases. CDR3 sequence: CASSQGMKGRANTEAFF. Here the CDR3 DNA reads TGTGCCAGCAGCCAAGGCATGAAGGGGAGAGCGAACACTGAAGCTTTCTTT.

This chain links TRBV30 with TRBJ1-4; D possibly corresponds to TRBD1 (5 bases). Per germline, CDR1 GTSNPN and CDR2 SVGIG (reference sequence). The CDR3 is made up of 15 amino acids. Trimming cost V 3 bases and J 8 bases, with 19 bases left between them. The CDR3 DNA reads TGTGCCTGGAGCCGTACCGGGACGGTATGGGAAAAACTGTTTTTT. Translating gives CAWSRTGTVWEKLFF.

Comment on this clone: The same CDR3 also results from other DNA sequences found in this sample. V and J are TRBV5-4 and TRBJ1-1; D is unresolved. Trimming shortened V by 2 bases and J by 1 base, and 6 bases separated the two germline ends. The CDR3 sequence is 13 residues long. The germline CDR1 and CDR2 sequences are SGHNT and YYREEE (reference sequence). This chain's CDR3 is CASSLAGNTEAFF. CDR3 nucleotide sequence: TGTGCCAGCAGCTTAGCAGGGAACACTGAAGCTTTCTTT.

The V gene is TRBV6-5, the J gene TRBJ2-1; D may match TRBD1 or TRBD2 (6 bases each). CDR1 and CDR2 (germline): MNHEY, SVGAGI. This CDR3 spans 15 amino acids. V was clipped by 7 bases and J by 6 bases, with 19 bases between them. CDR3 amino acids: CASTGVDGGGNEQFF. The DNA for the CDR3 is TGTGCCAGCACCGGGGTGGACGGAGGGGGCAATGAGCAGTTCTTC.

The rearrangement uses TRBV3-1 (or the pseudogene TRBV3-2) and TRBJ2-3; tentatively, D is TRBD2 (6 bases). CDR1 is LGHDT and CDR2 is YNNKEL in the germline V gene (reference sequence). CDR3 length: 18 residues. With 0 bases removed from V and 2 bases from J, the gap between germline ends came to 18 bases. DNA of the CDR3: TGTGCCAGCAGCCAAGATCTAGTCGGCGGAGGGCCCACAGATACGCAGTATTTT. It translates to CASSQDLVGGGPTDTQYF.

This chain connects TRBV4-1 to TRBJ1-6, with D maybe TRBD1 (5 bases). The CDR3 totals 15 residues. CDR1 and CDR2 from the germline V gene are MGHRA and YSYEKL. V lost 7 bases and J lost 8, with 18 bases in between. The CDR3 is CASNTGIGADSPLHF. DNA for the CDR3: TGCGCCAGCAACACTGGAATAGGGGCGGATTCACCCCTCCACTTT.

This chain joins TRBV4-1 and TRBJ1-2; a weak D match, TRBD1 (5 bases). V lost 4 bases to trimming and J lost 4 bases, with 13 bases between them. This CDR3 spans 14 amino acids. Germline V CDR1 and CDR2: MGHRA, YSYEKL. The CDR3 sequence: CASSLPGHTYGYTF. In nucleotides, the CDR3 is TGCGCCAGCAGCCTCCCGGGGCATACCTATGGCTACACCTTC.

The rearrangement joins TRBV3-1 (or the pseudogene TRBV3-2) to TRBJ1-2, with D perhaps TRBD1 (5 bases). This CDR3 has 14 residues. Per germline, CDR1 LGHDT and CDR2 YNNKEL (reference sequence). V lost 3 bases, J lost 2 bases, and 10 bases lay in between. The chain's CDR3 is CASSQRDGNYGYTF. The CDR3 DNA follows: TGTGCCAGCAGCCAGAGGGACGGGAACTATGGCTACACCTTC.

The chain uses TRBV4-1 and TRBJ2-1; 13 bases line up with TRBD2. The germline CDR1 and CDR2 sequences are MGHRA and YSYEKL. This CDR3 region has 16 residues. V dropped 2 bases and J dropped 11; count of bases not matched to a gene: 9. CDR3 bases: TGCGCCAGCAGCCAACACCATGGGACTAGCGGGGATAAGCAGTTCTTC. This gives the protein CASSQHHGTSGDKQFF.

The CDR3 bases are TGTGCCAGCAGCCCTAGCGGGAGGGGTGGGGCCAACGTCCTGACTTTC. Protein product: CASSPSGRGGANVLTF. V and J are TRBV4-2 and TRBJ2-6; TRBD2 aligns across 12 bases. V dropped 4 bases and J dropped 3; count of bases not matched to a gene: 1. CDR3 length: 16 residues. Looked up from germline, CDR1 is LGHNA and CDR2 is YNFKEQ.

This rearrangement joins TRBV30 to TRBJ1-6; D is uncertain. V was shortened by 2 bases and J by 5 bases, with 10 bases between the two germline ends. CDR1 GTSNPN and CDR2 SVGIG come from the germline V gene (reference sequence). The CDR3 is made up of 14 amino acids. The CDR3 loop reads CAWSIGANNSPLHF. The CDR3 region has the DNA TGTGCCTGGAGTATAGGCGCGAATAATTCACCCCTCCACTTT.

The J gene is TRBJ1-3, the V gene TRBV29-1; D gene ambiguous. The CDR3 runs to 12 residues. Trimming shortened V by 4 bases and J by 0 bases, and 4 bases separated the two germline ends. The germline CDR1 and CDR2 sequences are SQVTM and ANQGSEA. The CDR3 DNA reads TGCAGCGTTGGTGGCTCTGGAAACACCATATATTTT. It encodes CSVGGSGNTIYF.

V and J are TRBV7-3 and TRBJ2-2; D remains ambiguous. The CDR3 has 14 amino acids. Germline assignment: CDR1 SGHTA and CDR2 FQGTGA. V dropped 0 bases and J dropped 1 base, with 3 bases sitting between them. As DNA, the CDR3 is TGTGCCAGCAGCTTAACAGGGAACACCGGGGAGCTGTTTTTT. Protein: CASSLTGNTGELFF.

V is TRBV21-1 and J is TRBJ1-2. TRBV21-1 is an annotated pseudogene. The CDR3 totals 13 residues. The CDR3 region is CASRPSEGCGYTF. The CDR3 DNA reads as TGTGCCAGCCGTCCTTCAGAGGGATGTGGCTACACCTTC.

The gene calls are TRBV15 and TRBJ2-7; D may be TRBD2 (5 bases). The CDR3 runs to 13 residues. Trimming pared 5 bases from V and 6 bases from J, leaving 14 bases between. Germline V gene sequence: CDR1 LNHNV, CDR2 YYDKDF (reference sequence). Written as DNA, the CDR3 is TGTGCCACCAGCGTTATGGGGAGTAGCGAGCAGTACTTC. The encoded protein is CATSVMGSSEQYF. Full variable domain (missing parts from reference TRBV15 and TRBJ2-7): DAMVIQNPRYQVTQFGKPVTLSCSQTLNHNVMYWYQQKSSQAPKLLFHYYDKDFNNEADTPDNFQSRRPNTSFCFLDIRSPGLGDTAMYLCATSVMGSSEQYFGPGTRLTVT.